These 6 T cell receptor beta chains were sequenced from one sample in a study of CD8 T cells in Susac syndrome. RNA totalling roughly 0.45 to 1 ug underwent reverse transcription with random hexamers. TCRdb reprocessed the immunoSEQ multiplex PCR reads with MiXCR, giving one entry per CDR3 protein. The sample shows some 450,000 distinct CDR3 sequences, 75% to 90% of them seen only once. Material: CD8+ T cells from PBMCs. These receptors were collected from a human donor with multiple sclerosis.

The chain recombines TRBV5-6 with TRBJ1-1; D is ambiguous. The V end was cut by 2 bases, the J end by 1 base, with 3 bases between. This CDR3 spans 12 amino acids. Looked up from germline, CDR1 is SGHDT and CDR2 is YYEEEE. CDR3 bases: TGTGCCAGCAGCTTCACGAACACTGAAGCTTTCTTT. Translating gives CASSFTNTEAFF.

This chain links TRBV6-5 with TRBJ1-1; D is undetermined. Germline CDR1 and CDR2: MNHEY and SVGAGI. V shed 6 bases and J shed 3 bases, with 14 bases lying between them. The CDR3 has 14 residues. The CDR3 loop reads CASREGLADTEAFF. The CDR3 region has the DNA TGTGCCAGCAGAGAAGGGTTGGCGGACACTGAAGCTTTCTTT.

In nucleotides, the CDR3 is TGTGCCAGCAGCGTAGCCGGCGGGATATCTGAAGCTTTCTTT. Encoded protein: CASSVAGGISEAFF. The J gene is TRBJ1-1, the V gene TRBV9; D gene uncertain. The CDR3 loop spans 14 amino acids. V shed 0 bases and J shed 6 bases, with 12 bases lying between them. Germline V gene sequence: CDR1 SGDLS, CDR2 YYNGEE.

The chain uses TRBV27 and TRBJ1-1, with 7 bases aligning to TRBD1. The CDR3 length is 14 residues. Germline V lookup: CDR1 MNHEY, CDR2 SMNVEV (reference sequence). Trimming took 2 bases from V and 4 from J; bases not matched to a gene: 4. CDR3 DNA sequence: TGTGCCAGCAGTTTAAAGGGGGCGTCCACTGAAGCTTTCTTT. Translation gives CASSLKGASTEAFF.

The chain recombines TRBV6-6 with TRBJ1-4, with a tentative D call TRBD1 (5 bases). The germline CDR1 and CDR2 sequences are MNHNY and SVGAGI (reference sequence). V lost 7 bases and J 5 bases, leaving 17 bases between the germline ends. The CDR3 contains 15 residues. The CDR3 coding sequence is TGTGCCAGCACCCTTTCTCAGGGATACAATGAAAAACTGTTTTTT. It yields the protein CASTLSQGYNEKLFF.

This clonotype has only a few counts. This rearrangement joins TRBV30 to TRBJ1-2, with TRBD1 matching over 9 bases. Trimming cost V 3 bases and J 4 bases; bases outside gene matches: 6. CDR3 length: 14 residues. Germline V gives CDR1 GTSNPN, CDR2 SVGIG (reference sequence). CDR3 residues: CAWREPDRGYGYTF. The CDR3 DNA is TGTGCCTGGAGGGAACCGGACAGGGGCTATGGCTACACCTTC.